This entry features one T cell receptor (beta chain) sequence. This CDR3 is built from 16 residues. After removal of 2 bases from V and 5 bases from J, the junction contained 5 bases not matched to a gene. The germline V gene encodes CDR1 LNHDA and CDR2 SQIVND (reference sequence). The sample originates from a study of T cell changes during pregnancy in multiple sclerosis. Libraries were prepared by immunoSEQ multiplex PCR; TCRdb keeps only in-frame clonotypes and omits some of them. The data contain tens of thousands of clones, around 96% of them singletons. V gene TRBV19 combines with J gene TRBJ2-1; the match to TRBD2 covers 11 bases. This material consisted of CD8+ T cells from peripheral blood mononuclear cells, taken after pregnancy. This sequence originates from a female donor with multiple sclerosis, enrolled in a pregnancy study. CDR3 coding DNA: TGTGCCAGTAGTATATTAGTAGCGGGAGGGAACAATGAGCAGTTCTTC. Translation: CASSILVAGGNNEQFF.